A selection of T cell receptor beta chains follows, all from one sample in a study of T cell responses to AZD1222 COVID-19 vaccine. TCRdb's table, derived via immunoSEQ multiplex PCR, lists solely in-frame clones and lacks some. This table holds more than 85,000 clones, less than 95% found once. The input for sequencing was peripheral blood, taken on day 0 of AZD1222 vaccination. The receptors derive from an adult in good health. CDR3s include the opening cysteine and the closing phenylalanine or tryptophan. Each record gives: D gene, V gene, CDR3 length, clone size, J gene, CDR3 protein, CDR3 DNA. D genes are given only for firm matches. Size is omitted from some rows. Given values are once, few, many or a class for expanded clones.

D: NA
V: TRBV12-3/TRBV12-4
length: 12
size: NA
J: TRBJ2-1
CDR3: CASTRQGNEQFF
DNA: TGTGCCAGCACCAGACAAGGGAATGAGCAGTTCTTC

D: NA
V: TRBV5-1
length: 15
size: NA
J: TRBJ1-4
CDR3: CASSLVGTTNEKLFF
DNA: TGCGCCAGCAGCTTGGTGGGCACAACTAATGAAAAACTGTTTTTT

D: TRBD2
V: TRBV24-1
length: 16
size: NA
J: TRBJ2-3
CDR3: CATSDRGVGSGDTQYF
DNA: TGTGCCACCAGTGATCGGGGGGTAGGATCCGGGGATACGCAGTATTTT

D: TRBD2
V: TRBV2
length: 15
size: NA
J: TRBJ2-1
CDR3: CASSSGGSSYNEQFF
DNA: TGTGCCAGCAGCAGCGGGGGAAGCTCCTACAATGAGCAGTTCTTC

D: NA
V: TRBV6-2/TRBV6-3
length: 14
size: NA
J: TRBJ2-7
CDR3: CASSLGASGGEQYF
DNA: TGTGCCAGCAGTTTGGGGGCTAGCGGTGGCGAGCAGTACTTC

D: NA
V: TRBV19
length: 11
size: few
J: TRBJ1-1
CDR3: CASFENTEAFF
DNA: TGTGCCAGTTTTGAGAACACTGAAGCTTTCTTT

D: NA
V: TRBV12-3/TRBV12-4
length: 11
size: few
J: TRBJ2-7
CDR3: CASSFANEQYF
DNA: TGTGCCAGCAGTTTTGCCAACGAGCAGTACTTC

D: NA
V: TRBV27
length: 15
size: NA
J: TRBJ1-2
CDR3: CASTNIGDGGYGYTF
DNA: TGTGCCAGCACCAACATCGGCGACGGAGGCTATGGCTACACCTTC

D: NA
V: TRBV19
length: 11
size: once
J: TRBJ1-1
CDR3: CASSQGWEAFF
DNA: TGTGCCAGTAGCCAGGGGTGGGAAGCTTTCTTT

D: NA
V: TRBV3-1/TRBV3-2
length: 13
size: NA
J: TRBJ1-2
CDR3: CASSHHTNYGYTF
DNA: TGTGCCAGCAGCCATCACACTAACTATGGCTACACCTTC

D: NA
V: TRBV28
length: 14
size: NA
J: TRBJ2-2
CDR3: CASSRLGNTGELFF
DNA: TGTGCCAGCAGTCGCCTCGGGAACACCGGGGAGCTGTTTTTT

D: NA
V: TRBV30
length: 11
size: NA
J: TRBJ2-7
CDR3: CAWSNGGQQYF
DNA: TGTGCCTGGAGTAACGGGGGCCAGCAGTACTTC

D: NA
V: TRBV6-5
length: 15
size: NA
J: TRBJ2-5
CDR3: CASNLASSGQETQYF
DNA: TGTGCCAGCAATTTAGCTTCGAGTGGGCAAGAGACCCAGTACTTC

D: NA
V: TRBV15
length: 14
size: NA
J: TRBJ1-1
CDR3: CATSRGSITIGAFF
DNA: TGTGCCACCAGCAGAGGATCGATTACTATTGGGGCTTTCTTT

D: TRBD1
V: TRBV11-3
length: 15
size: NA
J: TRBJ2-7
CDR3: CASSSLGQYSYEQYF
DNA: TGTGCTAGCAGCTCACTGGGACAGTATTCCTACGAGCAGTACTTC

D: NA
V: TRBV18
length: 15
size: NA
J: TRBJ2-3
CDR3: CASSPWDFGGDTQYF
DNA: TGTGCCAGCTCTCCTTGGGACTTTGGGGGAGATACGCAGTATTTT

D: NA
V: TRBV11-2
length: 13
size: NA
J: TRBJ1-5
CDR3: CASSLTLGQPQHF
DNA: TGTGCCAGCAGCTTAACTCTGGGCCAGCCCCAGCATTTT

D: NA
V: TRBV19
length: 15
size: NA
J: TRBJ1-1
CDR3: CASNRGRTVNTEAFF
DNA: TGTGCCAGTAATAGGGGACGGACGGTGAACACTGAAGCTTTCTTT

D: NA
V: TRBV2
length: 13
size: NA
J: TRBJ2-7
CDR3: CASSLTGVYEQYF
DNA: TGTGCCAGCAGTCTGACAGGAGTATACGAGCAGTACTTC

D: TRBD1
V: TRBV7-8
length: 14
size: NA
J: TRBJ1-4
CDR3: CASSLRDRDEKLFF
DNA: TGTGCCAGCAGCTTACGGGACAGGGACGAAAAACTGTTTTTT

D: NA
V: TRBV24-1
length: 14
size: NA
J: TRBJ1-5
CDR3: CATSDDRFNQPQHF
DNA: TGTGCCACCAGTGATGACAGGTTCAATCAGCCCCAGCATTTT

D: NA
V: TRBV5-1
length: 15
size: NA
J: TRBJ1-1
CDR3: CASSFGAAENTEAFF
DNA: TGCGCCAGCAGCTTTGGGGCAGCCGAGAACACTGAAGCTTTCTTT

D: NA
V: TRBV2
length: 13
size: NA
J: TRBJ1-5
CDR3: CASSEGPSQPQHF
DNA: TGTGCCAGCAGTGAAGGGCCGAGTCAGCCCCAGCATTTT

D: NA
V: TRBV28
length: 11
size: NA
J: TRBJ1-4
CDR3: CASSLHEKLFF
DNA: TGTGCCAGCAGTTTGCACGAAAAACTGTTTTTT

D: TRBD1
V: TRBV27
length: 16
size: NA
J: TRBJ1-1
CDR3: CASSLAPSGTETEAFF
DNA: TGTGCCAGCAGTTTAGCCCCTTCCGGGACAGAGACTGAAGCTTTCTTT

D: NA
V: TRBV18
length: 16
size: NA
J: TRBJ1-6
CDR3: CASSPKEDSSNSPLHF
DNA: TGTGCCAGCTCACCAAAAGAGGACTCGAGCAATTCACCCCTCCACTTT

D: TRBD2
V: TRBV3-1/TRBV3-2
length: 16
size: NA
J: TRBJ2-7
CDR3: CASNNQIAGGSYEQYF
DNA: TGTGCCAGCAATAACCAAATAGCGGGGGGCTCCTACGAGCAGTACTTC

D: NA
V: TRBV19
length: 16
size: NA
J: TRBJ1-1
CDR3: CASTREYGTMDTEAFF
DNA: TGTGCCAGTACCCGAGAATATGGGACCATGGACACTGAAGCTTTCTTT

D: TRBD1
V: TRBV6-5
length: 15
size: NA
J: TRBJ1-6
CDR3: CASSRRTGGDSPLHF
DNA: TGTGCCAGCAGCCGACGGACAGGGGGAGATTCACCCCTCCACTTT

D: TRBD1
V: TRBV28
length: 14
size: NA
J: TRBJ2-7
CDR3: CASSLWDRTYEQYF
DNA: TGTGCCAGCAGTTTATGGGACAGGACGTACGAGCAGTACTTC

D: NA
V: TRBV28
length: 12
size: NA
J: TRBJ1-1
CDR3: CASSLRGRRAFF
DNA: TGTGCCAGCAGTTTACGAGGGCGACGGGCTTTCTTT

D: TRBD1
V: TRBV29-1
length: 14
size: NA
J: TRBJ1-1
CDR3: CSGRDRRMNTEAFF
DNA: TGCAGCGGACGGGACAGGAGGATGAACACTGAAGCTTTCTTT

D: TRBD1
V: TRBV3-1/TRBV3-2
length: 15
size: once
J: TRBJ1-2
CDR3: CASSPGTEGGNGYTF
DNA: TGTGCCAGCAGCCCAGGGACAGAGGGTGGAAATGGCTACACCTTC

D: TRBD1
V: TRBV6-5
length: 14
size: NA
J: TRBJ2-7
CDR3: CASSYDRGGYEQYF
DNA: TGTGCCAGCAGTTATGACAGGGGGGGCTACGAGCAGTACTTC

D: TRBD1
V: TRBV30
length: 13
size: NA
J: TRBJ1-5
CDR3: CAWSWDRNQPQHF
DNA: TGTGCCTGGAGTTGGGACAGAAATCAGCCCCAGCATTTT

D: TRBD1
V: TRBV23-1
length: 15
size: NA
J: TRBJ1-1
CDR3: CASSQSDRLNTEAFF
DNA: TGCGCCAGCAGTCAATCGGACAGGTTGAACACTGAAGCTTTCTTT

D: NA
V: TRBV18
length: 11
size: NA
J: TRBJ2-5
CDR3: CASSPAETQYF
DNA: TGTGCCAGCTCACCAGCGGAGACCCAGTACTTC

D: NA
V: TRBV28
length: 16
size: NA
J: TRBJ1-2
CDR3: CASSPLDRLGVYGYTF
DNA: TGTGCCAGCAGTCCCCTCGACAGGTTGGGAGTCTATGGCTACACCTTC

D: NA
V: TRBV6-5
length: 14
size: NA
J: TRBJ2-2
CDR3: CASSYIPGAGELFF
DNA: TGTGCCAGCAGTTACATCCCAGGGGCCGGGGAGCTGTTTTTT

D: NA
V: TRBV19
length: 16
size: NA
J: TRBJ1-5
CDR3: CASSITGGTSNQPQHF
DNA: TGTGCCAGTAGTATAACAGGAGGTACTAGCAATCAGCCCCAGCATTTT

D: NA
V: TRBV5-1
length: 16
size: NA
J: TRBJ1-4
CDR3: CASSLAGTAPNEKLFF
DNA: TGCGCCAGCAGCTTGGCAGGCACGGCCCCTAATGAAAAACTGTTTTTT

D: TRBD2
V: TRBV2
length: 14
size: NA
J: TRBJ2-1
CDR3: CASASGVSYNEQFF
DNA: TGTGCCAGCGCTAGCGGGGTCTCCTACAATGAGCAGTTCTTC

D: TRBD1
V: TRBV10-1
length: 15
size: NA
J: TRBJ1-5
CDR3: CASSEQGARNQPQHF
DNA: TGCGCCAGCAGTGAACAGGGGGCTAGGAATCAGCCCCAGCATTTT

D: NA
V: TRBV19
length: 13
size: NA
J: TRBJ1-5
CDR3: CASSMSSNQPQHF
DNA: TGTGCCAGTAGTATGTCAAGCAATCAGCCCCAGCATTTT

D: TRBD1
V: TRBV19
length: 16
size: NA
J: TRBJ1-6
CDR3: CASRPTGGVYNSPLHF
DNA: TGTGCCAGTAGGCCGACAGGGGGCGTCTATAATTCACCCCTCCACTTT

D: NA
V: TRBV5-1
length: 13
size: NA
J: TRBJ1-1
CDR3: CASSLGGNTEAFF
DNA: TGCGCCAGCAGCTTGGGAGGTAACACTGAAGCTTTCTTT

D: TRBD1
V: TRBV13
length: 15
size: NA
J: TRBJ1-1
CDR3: CASSLGRDRPSVAFF
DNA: TGTGCCAGCAGCTTAGGCCGGGACAGGCCCTCGGTGGCTTTCTTT

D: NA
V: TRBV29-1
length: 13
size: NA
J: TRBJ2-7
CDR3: CSGVDWEDNEQYF
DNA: TGCAGCGGAGTCGATTGGGAGGACAACGAGCAGTACTTC

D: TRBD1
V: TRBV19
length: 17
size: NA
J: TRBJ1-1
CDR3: CASSPGTGAGWNTEAFF
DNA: TGTGCCAGTAGTCCCGGGACAGGGGCTGGTTGGAACACTGAAGCTTTCTTT

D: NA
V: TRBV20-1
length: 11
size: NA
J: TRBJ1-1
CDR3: CSASRGFEAFF
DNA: TGCAGTGCTAGTCGAGGGTTTGAAGCTTTCTTT

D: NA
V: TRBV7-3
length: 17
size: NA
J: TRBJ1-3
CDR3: CASSLHPGRSSGNTIYF
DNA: TGTGCCAGCAGCCTACACCCCGGACGGAGCTCTGGAAACACCATATATTTT

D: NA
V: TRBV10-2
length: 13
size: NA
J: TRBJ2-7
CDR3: CASSELQGREQYF
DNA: TGCGCCAGCAGTGAGTTACAGGGTCGCGAGCAGTACTTC

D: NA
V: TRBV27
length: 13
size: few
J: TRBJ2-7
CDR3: CASSFGQIYEQYF
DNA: TGTGCCAGCAGTTTCGGACAGATCTACGAGCAGTACTTC